The rows below give T cell receptor beta chains drawn from one sample of a study of OX40 agonist ivuxolimab in advanced cancers. The table came from immunoSEQ multiplex PCR; TCRdb's copy has only in-frame clones and leaves some out. The sample includes 60,000 to 70,000 clones, 75% to 90% of them seen just once. Sequencing used CD4+ or CD8+ T cells sorted from blood, obtained in a trial of the OX40 agonist ivuxolimab. The receptor source for this set is an adult with an advanced solid tumor such as melanoma, head and neck, liver or kidney cancer. Both conserved end residues are part of each CDR3. Each record gives: J gene, D gene, V gene, clone size, CDR3 length, CDR3 DNA, CDR3 protein. The D gene is left open where the match is weak. Clone size is not always given. Where it is, it says once, few, many or a class for expanded clones.

TRBJ2-6	TRBD1	TRBV9	-	19	TGTGCCAGCAGCGTCCATGGGACAGCCCTACAAGGGGGGGCCAACGTCCTGACTTTC	CASSVHGTALQGGANVLTF
TRBJ1-4	-	TRBV28	once	14	TGTGCCACGACGGGCGGGGCAACTAATGAAAAACTGTTTTTT	CATTGGATNEKLFF
TRBJ2-1	TRBD2	TRBV5-1	-	16	TGCGCCAGCAGCGCAAGCGGGAGAGCGACCTACAATGAGCAGTTCTTC	CASSASGRATYNEQFF
TRBJ2-1	-	TRBV13	-	14	TGTGCCAGCAGCTTAGAAGGGGTAGCCACTGAGCAGTTCTTC	CASSLEGVATEQFF
TRBJ2-7	TRBD1	TRBV5-8	-	15	TGTGCCAGCAGCTTCGGGACAGGGGTTTCCCCTACTAGGTACTTC	CASSFGTGVSPTRYF
TRBJ2-3	TRBD2	TRBV13	-	16	TGTGCCAGCAGCTCGGGCGGACTAGCGGGAGCAGATACGCAGTATTTT	CASSSGGLAGADTQYF
TRBJ1-6	TRBD1	TRBV7-2	-	14	TGTGCCAGCAGCTTAGCAAATTGGGGACAGGTCCTCCACTTT	CASSLANWGQVLHF
TRBJ1-2	-	TRBV19	-	17	TGTGCCAGTAGTTTTTCGAGTACGGCAGTAGGTACCTATGGCTACACCTTC	CASSFSSTAVGTYGYTF
TRBJ2-5	-	TRBV20-1	once	11	TGCAGTCTAACTCGTCCCGAGACCCAGTACTTC	CSLTRPETQYF
TRBJ1-3	-	TRBV28	-	17	TGTGCCAGCAGTCTATATGGGGGGATACTCTCTGGAAACACCACATATTTT	CASSLYGGILSGNTTYF
TRBJ2-5	TRBD2	TRBV5-1	-	16	TGCGCCAGCAGCCTTAGGCCTAGCGGGCCTCAAGAGACCCAGTACTTC	CASSLRPSGPQETQYF
TRBJ1-2	-	TRBV28	-	17	TGTGCCAGCAGTTTTTGGGCAGCTAGTAAGCCTAATTATGGCTACACCTTC	CASSFWAASKPNYGYTF
TRBJ2-7	-	TRBV6-5	-	12	TGTGCCAGCAGTTACTCTGCTCGGGAGCAGTACTTC	CASSYSAREQYF
TRBJ2-5	TRBD2	TRBV7-3	-	15	TGTGCCAGCAGCCTTAGACACCGGGGGGGAGAGACCCAGTACTTC	CASSLRHRGGETQYF
TRBJ1-2	TRBD1	TRBV4-2	-	13	TGTGCCAGCAGCCAAGATTCGACAGGGCTCTACACCTTC	CASSQDSTGLYTF
TRBJ2-5	TRBD1	TRBV11-2	-	13	TGTGCCAGCAGACGACAGGGGCAAGAGACCCAGTACTTC	CASRRQGQETQYF
TRBJ1-1	-	TRBV10-3	-	14	TGTGCCATCAGCCTCCGGGGCGGGGGGGCTGAAGCTTTCTTT	CAISLRGGGAEAFF
TRBJ2-3	-	TRBV6-1	-	15	TGTGCCAGCAGTGTGGGAACCGGGACTACAGATACGCAGTATTTT	CASSVGTGTTDTQYF
TRBJ2-1	-	TRBV7-9	-	12	TGTGCCAGCAGCTTAGAAAGCTATGTTGGGTTCTTC	CASSLESYVGFF
TRBJ2-1	TRBD2	TRBV18	-	12	TGTGCCAGCTCCCAGGCGGGAGTTGAGCAGTTCTTC	CASSQAGVEQFF
TRBJ2-5	-	TRBV18	once	15	TGTGCCAGCTCACCACTTACGGGGCAACTAGAGACCCAGTACTTC	CASSPLTGQLETQYF
TRBJ1-5	-	TRBV7-2	once	14	TGTGCCAGCAGTTTCGCAGGGGTAGGGCAGCCCCAGCATTTT	CASSFAGVGQPQHF